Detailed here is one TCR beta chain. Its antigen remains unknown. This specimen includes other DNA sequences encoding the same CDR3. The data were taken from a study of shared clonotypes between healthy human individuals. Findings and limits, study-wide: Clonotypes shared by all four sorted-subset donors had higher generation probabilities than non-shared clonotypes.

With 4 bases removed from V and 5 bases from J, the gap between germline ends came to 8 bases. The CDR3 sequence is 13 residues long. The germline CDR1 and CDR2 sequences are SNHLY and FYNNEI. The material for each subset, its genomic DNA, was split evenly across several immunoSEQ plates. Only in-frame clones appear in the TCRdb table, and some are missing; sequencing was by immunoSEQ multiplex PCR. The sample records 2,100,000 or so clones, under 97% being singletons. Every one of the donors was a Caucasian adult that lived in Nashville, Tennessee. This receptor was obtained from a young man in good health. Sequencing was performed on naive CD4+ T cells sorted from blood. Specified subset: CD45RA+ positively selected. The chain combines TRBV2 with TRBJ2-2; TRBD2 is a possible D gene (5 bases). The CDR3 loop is CASSGTGTGELFF. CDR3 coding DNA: TGTGCCAGCAGTGGGACTGGAACCGGGGAGCTGTTTTTT. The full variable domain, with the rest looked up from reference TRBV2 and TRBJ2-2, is EPEVTQTPSHQVTQMGQEVILRCVPISNHLYFYWYRQILGQKVEFLVSFYNNEISEKSEIFDDQFSVERPDGSNFTLKIRSTKLEDSAMYFCASSGTGTGELFFGEGSRLTVL.